This TCR beta chain was documented in a study of immune heterogeneity within non-small cell lung tumors. Background on the study: Tumor histology was classified as squamous cell carcinoma in 4 cases, non-squamous carcinoma in about ten and not otherwise specified in 1.

TCRs were amplified from 600 ng gDNA of bulk tumor per sample. Widely spaced biopsies, several per primary tumor, were obtained at surgery. The patients were newly diagnosed with non-small cell lung cancer, had not been treated, and had curative surgery. The V end was cut by 7 bases, the J end by 4 bases, with 8 bases between. CDR1 is SNHLY, CDR2 FYNNEI, per germline. The CDR3 runs 11 residues. This clonotype is labeled as medium-sized. With 32 V and 13 J primers, multiplex PCR amplified the TCR beta CDR3. Each CDR3 protein is one row after TCRdb ran MiXCR on the multiplex PCR reads. The table lists fewer than 5,500 distinct CDR3 sequences, around 35% of them singletons.

Specimen: lung tumor tissue. This receptor was identified in a woman between 45 and 60 years old with non-small cell lung cancer. The rearrangement joins TRBV2 to TRBJ2-7, with D unclear. The CDR3 nucleotides are TGTGCCAGCAAGGAAGGATACGAGCAGTACTTC. Encoded protein: CASKEGYEQYF. The full variable domain, with the rest looked up from reference TRBV2 and TRBJ2-7, is EPEVTQTPSHQVTQMGQEVILRCVPISNHLYFYWYRQILGQKVEFLVSFYNNEISEKSEIFDDQFSVERPDGSNFTLKIRSTKLEDSAMYFCASKEGYEQYFGPGTRLTVT.